This TCR beta chain was recovered during a study of T cell repertoires in cytomegalovirus infection. Whole-study findings and limits: Clonotype analysis showed dominance of the ex vivo response by HLA-C-restricted CMV-specific TCR beta clonotypes.

CDR3 length equals 13 residues. Germline-derived CDR1 and CDR2 are DFQATT and SNEGSKA (reference sequence). V lost 8 bases and J lost 7, with 18 bases in between. TCRdb fed the reads into MiXCR, producing one record per CDR3 protein. The sample has around 280,000 distinct CDR3 sequences, roughly 13% seen once. A word on this clonotype: The antigen remains unidentified.

Sequencing was carried out using PBMCs. The sequence came from a human donor in good health (CMV status not recorded). Some clones in this sample may be carry-over from other donors' samples. The J gene is TRBJ1-5, the V gene TRBV20-1, with D perhaps TRBD1 (6 bases). The CDR3 nucleotides are TGCAGTACCAGACCAGGGGTCGGACAGCCCCAGCATTTT. It encodes CSTRPGVGQPQHF.